Following are 14 T cell receptor beta chains from one sample sequenced in a study of blood T cell repertoires in COVID-19. TCRdb's copy holds only in-frame clones and misses some; the assay was immunoSEQ multiplex PCR. This table holds around 300,000 clones, over 75% found once. What was sequenced was peripheral blood. All receptors derive from a man aged 50 to 60 with active or convalescent COVID-19.

This sequence joins TRBV6-6 and TRBJ1-2; 9 nucleotides agree with TRBD1. The CDR3 consists of 13 residues. V was pared by 4 bases and J by 9 bases, with 6 bases of the junction left unmatched. CDR1 MNHNY and CDR2 SVGAGI come from the germline V gene (reference sequence). CDR3 region: CASSSTGGGRYTF. For the CDR3, the DNA is TGTGCCAGCAGTTCAACAGGGGGCGGACGCTACACCTTC.

With regard to this clone: Other DNA sequences in the same sample also yield this CDR3. The J gene is TRBJ1-6, the V gene TRBV7-9, with TRBD1 matching over 9 bases. The germline V gene has CDR1 SEHNR and CDR2 FQNEAQ (reference sequence). The trim removed 4 bases at V and 9 bases at J, leaving 4 bases unmatched. This CDR3 has 14 amino acids. CDR3 nucleotides: TGTGCCAGCAGCTCGGGACAGGGTAGTTCACCCCTCCACTTT. As protein: CASSSGQGSSPLHF.

The chain uses TRBV9 and TRBJ2-7, with a tentative D call TRBD1 (6 bases). The V end lost 2 bases, the J end lost 2 bases, and 14 bases lay between the germline ends. Germline lookup yields CDR1 SGDLS and CDR2 YYNGEE. The CDR3 has 15 amino acids. The CDR3 DNA follows: TGTGCCAGCAGCGTTGAGGGACACGGTGCCTACGAGCAGTACTTC. Translating gives CASSVEGHGAYEQYF.

CDR3 coding DNA: TGTGCCTGGAGTAAGACTGCTTCCTACGAGCAGTACTTC. Residues: CAWSKTASYEQYF. The chain combines TRBV30 with TRBJ2-7; no firm D call. This CDR3 comprises 13 residues. Trimming removed 2 bases at V and 1 base at J, with 9 bases between. The germline gives CDR1 GTSNPN, CDR2 SVGIG (reference sequence).

The gene calls are TRBV7-2 and TRBJ2-3, with TRBD1 identical over 8 bases. V lost 4 bases and J lost 6; bases outside the gene matches: 6. Germline V gene sequence: CDR1 SGHTA, CDR2 FQGNSA. This CDR3 has 14 residues. The CDR3 sequence: CASSSRQGWDTQYF. The CDR3 region has the DNA TGTGCCAGCAGCTCCCGACAGGGGTGGGATACGCAGTATTTT.

The gene calls are TRBV18 and TRBJ2-7, with 10 bases lining up with TRBD1. This CDR3 region has 14 residues. CDR1 KGHSH and CDR2 LQKENI come from the germline V gene. The junction had 1 base not matched to a gene; V was cut back by 3 bases and J by 2 bases. The CDR3 coding sequence is TGTGCCAGCTCACCCGGGACAGGGGCCTACGAGCAGTACTTC. The encoded protein is CASSPGTGAYEQYF.

The genes are TRBV4-2 and TRBJ1-5, with D possibly being TRBD1 (5 bases). Trimming shortened V by 1 base and J by 3 bases, and 7 bases separated the two germline ends. This CDR3 has 14 residues. CDR1 LGHNA and CDR2 YNFKEQ come from the germline V gene. CDR3 sequence (DNA): TGTGCCAGCAGCCAAGGACAGAACAATCAGCCCCAGCATTTT. Encoded protein: CASSQGQNNQPQHF.

This chain joins TRBV9 and TRBJ2-7, with D tentatively TRBD2 (6 bases). This CDR3 region has 18 residues. CDR1 is SGDLS and CDR2 is YYNGEE in the germline V gene. V was pared by 2 bases and J by 1 base, with 22 bases between. CDR3 DNA: TGTGCCAGCAGCGTGACCCATGTGCGGGATGGAAGGTCCTACGAGCAGTACTTC. Protein sequence: CASSVTHVRDGRSYEQYF.

This chain joins TRBV19 and TRBJ1-1; TRBD1 matches 8 bases. Germline V gene data show CDR1 as LNHDA and CDR2 as SQIVND (reference sequence). The J segment lost 0 bases and the V segment lost 3 bases, leaving 3 bases of the junction unmatched. This CDR3 is built from 15 residues. CDR3 amino acids: CASSIDRGLNTEAFF. The CDR3 DNA reads as TGTGCCAGTAGTATCGACAGGGGTTTGAACACTGAAGCTTTCTTT. The whole variable domain, remainder taken from reference TRBV19 and TRBJ1-1, is DGGITQSPKYLFRKEGQNVTLSCEQNLNHDAMYWYRQDPGQGLRLIYYSQIVNDFQKGDIAEGYSVSREKKESFPLTVTSAQKNPTAFYLCASSIDRGLNTEAFFGQGTRLTVV.

This chain uses TRBV24-1 with TRBJ2-1; tentatively, D is TRBD1 (5 bases). Trimming removed 2 bases from V and 7 bases from J, with 8 bases in between. Germline V gene lookup returns CDR1 KGHDR and CDR2 SFDVKD. There are 13 residues in the CDR3. CDR3 DNA sequence: TGTGCCACCAGTGATTCCGACAGTAATGAGCAGTTCTTC. As protein: CATSDSDSNEQFF.

A remark on this clone: Different DNA sequences within this sample yield the same CDR3. The V gene is TRBV6-2 or TRBV6-3, the J gene TRBJ1-1; D might be TRBD1 (5 bases). The V end lost 2 bases, the J end lost 2 bases, and 6 bases lay between the germline ends. The germline V gene has CDR1 MNHEY and CDR2 SVGEGT. CDR3 size: 13 residues. CDR3 loop: CASSYRGNTEAFF. CDR3 nucleotides: TGTGCCAGCAGTTACAGGGGAAACACTGAAGCTTTCTTT.

The genes are TRBV5-1 and TRBJ2-1; 7 bases line up with TRBD1. The CDR3 runs 15 residues. CDR1 and CDR2 from the germline V gene are SGHRS and YFSETQ. V gave up 4 bases and J gave up 0 bases; unmatched junction bases: 4. The CDR3 protein is CASSEGTVSYNEQFF. CDR3 nucleotides: TGCGCCAGCAGCGAGGGGACAGTCTCCTACAATGAGCAGTTCTTC.

As to this clone: Within the sample, other DNA sequences also encode this same CDR3. The gene calls are TRBV7-3 and TRBJ2-3; 10 bases align to TRBD2. This CDR3 is built from 15 residues. Germline V gives CDR1 SGHTA, CDR2 FQGTGA. Germline trimming cut 0 bases from V and 4 bases from J; bases unmatched to any gene: 1. Written as DNA, the CDR3 is TGTGCCAGCAGCTTAACAGCGGGAGGGGCAGATACGCAGTATTTT. Translated, it gives CASSLTAGGADTQYF.

The chain is built from TRBV5-6 and TRBJ2-7, with D unclear. Germline V gene sequence: CDR1 SGHDT, CDR2 YYEEEE. This CDR3 contains 14 residues. Trimming removed 1 base at V and 2 bases at J, with 10 bases between. The CDR3 spells CASSLTPGTYEQYF. The CDR3 nucleotides are TGTGCCAGCAGCTTGACCCCAGGAACCTACGAGCAGTACTTC.